This entry lists 28 T cell receptor beta chains sequenced from one sample in a study of cytomegalovirus exposure and HLA in healthy donors (dated by TCRdb to 2016 to 2017). The method behind the library was the immunoSEQ multiplex PCR assay. For the multiplex PCR, a mixture combining 60 forward primers for TCR Vbeta segments and 13 reverse primers for TCR Jbeta segments was used. The table was pulled from immuneACCESS by TCRdb, which kept in-frame rearrangements only. Such tables lose some clones; where checked, under half of the loss comes from unresolved V genes, and the rest has no known cause. The sample yields about 140,000 clones; over 60% were counted once. About 2% of the sample belongs to the ten largest clones. Sequenced material: PBMCs. The source is a middle-aged man in good health and CMV-seronegative.

This clone came up a few times. This rearrangement joins TRBV11-2 to TRBJ2-3; weak D call: TRBD1 (6 bases). With 1 base removed from V and 5 bases from J, the gap between germline ends came to 10 bases. The CDR3 contains 14 residues. Per the germline V gene, CDR1 is SGHAT and CDR2 is FQNNGV. In nucleotides, the CDR3 is TGTGCCAGCAGCTTAGGGGGGCTGGGAGATACGCAGTATTTT. Translation gives CASSLGGLGDTQYF.

This chain joins TRBV7-2 and TRBJ2-7; D not resolved. Germline CDR1 and CDR2: SGHTA and FQGNSA. The CDR3 is 13 amino acids. V shed 6 bases and J shed 0 bases, with 9 bases lying between them. The CDR3 nucleotides read TGTGCCAGCAGTCCCGTAAACTCCTACGAGCAGTACTTC. Translating it yields CASSPVNSYEQYF.

This chain links TRBV19 with TRBJ1-4; 9 nucleotides agree with TRBD1. Germline V gene sequence: CDR1 LNHDA, CDR2 SQIVND (reference sequence). This CDR3 is built from 15 residues. V lost 5 bases and J lost 7; bases outside the gene matches: 8. CDR3 sequence (DNA): TGTGCCAGTAGTCCGTCCGGGACAGGGAGTGAAAAACTGTTTTTT. Translating gives CASSPSGTGSEKLFF.

In its sample, this clone was seen a few times. The rearrangement uses TRBV4-1 and TRBJ2-7; 14 bases fit TRBD2. This CDR3 spans 16 amino acids. The germline gives CDR1 MGHRA, CDR2 YSYEKL. Losses at the gene ends were 1 base for V and 3 bases for J; bases not matched to a gene: 2. CDR3 coding DNA: TGCGCCAGCAGCCAAGGACTAGCGGGAGGGTACTACGAGCAGTACTTC. This sequence encodes CASSQGLAGGYYEQYF.

V is TRBV7-2 and J is TRBJ1-5; D perhaps matches TRBD1 (6 bases). CDR3 length: 14 residues. CDR1 and CDR2 from the germline V gene are SGHTA and FQGNSA. V gave up 3 bases and J gave up 4 bases, with 10 bases separating them. The CDR3 DNA reads TGTGCCAGCAGCTTCGCAGGGGTTAATCAGCCCCAGCATTTT. This gives the protein CASSFAGVNQPQHF.

The chain combines TRBV28 with TRBJ2-3; TRBD2 is a possible D gene (6 bases). The V gene's germline CDR1 is MDHEN and CDR2 SYDVKM. Trimming left V 5 bases short and J 1 base short, with 13 bases between. CDR3 size: 15 residues. The CDR3 DNA sequence: TGTGCCAGCAGTCTAAGCGGGCCCCGCACAGATACGCAGTATTTT. It translates to CASSLSGPRTDTQYF.

The chain has TRBV7-9 and TRBJ2-1; TRBD1 might be the D (5 bases). V was pared by 0 bases and J by 5 bases, with 5 bases between. The CDR3 sequence is 13 residues long. Germline assignment: CDR1 SEHNR and CDR2 FQNEAQ (reference sequence). The CDR3 is CASSLADNNEQFF. The CDR3 region has the DNA TGTGCCAGCAGCTTAGCGGACAACAATGAGCAGTTCTTC. Filled out from reference TRBV7-9 and TRBJ2-1, the complete variable domain reads DTGVSQNPRHKITKRGQNVTFRCDPISEHNRLYWYRQTLGQGPEFLTYFQNEAQLEKSRLLSDRFSAERPKGSFSTLEIQRTEQGDSAMYLCASSLADNNEQFFGPGTRLTVL.

The chain employs TRBV6-6 and TRBJ2-1; TRBD2 matches at 10 bases. The germline gives CDR1 MNHNY, CDR2 SVGAGI (reference sequence). The CDR3 contains 13 residues. Trimming at V came to 5 bases and at J to 5 bases, leaving 0 bases not matched to a gene. CDR3 DNA: TGTGCCAGCAGTACTAGCGGGAACAATGAGCAGTTCTTC. Amino acids: CASSTSGNNEQFF.

J is TRBJ2-2 and V is TRBV28; possibly TRBD1 for D (7 bases). Per germline, CDR1 MDHEN and CDR2 SYDVKM. V was shortened by 6 bases and J by 0 bases, with 17 bases between the two germline ends. The CDR3 length is 17 residues. The CDR3 DNA sequence: TGTGCCAGCAGCTTTCCGCGCGGGACAGCGAACACCGGGGAGCTGTTTTTT. Protein: CASSFPRGTANTGELFF.

The chain links TRBV18 to TRBJ2-7, with TRBD2 identical over 7 bases. The CDR3 runs to 14 residues. The junction had 8 bases not matched to a gene; V was cut back by 5 bases and J by 4 bases. CDR1 KGHSH and CDR2 LQKENI come from the germline V gene. CDR3 residues: CASSGGRVGYEQYF. The CDR3 DNA reads as TGTGCCAGCTCAGGAGGGAGGGTAGGATACGAGCAGTACTTC.

The chain links TRBV5-6 to TRBJ2-7; 7 nucleotides agree with TRBD2. The germline gives CDR1 SGHDT, CDR2 YYEEEE. The CDR3 is made up of 14 amino acids. V trimming: 0 bases; J trimming: 3 bases; junction bases outside the gene matches: 3. CDR3 bases: TGTGCCAGCAGCTTGGAGACTAGCCACTACGAGCAGTACTTC. Translation: CASSLETSHYEQYF.

The rearrangement links TRBV30 to TRBJ2-5, with 7 bases identical to TRBD1. The DNA end is a closer match to TRBJ2-7, so the J assignment may be wrong. This CDR3 has 16 residues. The V gene's germline CDR1 is GTSNPN and CDR2 SVGIG (reference sequence). The CDR3 loop is CAWSVYYGTDFYEQYF. CDR3 in DNA: TGTGCCTGGAGTGTCTATTACGGGACAGACTTCTACGAGCAGTACTTC.

The chain links TRBV5-8 to TRBJ2-3, with a tentative D call TRBD2 (5 bases). The V and J ends lost 0 bases and 4 bases respectively, with 15 bases between them. The CDR3 runs to 16 residues. From germline, CDR1 is SGHTS and CDR2 YDEGEE. The CDR3 region has the DNA TGTGCCAGCAGCTTGGAGGGAGAGACTTCGGCAGATACGCAGTATTTT. Its protein product is CASSLEGETSADTQYF.

This clone has just one count. The chain recombines TRBV18 with TRBJ2-7, with D perhaps TRBD1 (6 bases). CDR1 and CDR2 from the germline V gene are KGHSH and LQKENI. CDR3 length: 13 amino acids. V was pared by 2 bases and J by 6 bases, with 11 bases between. The CDR3, as DNA: TGTGCCAGCTCACCAACAGGGAATGGCGAGCAGTACTTC. Protein product: CASSPTGNGEQYF.

The rearrangement uses TRBV7-9 and TRBJ2-1; no definite D call. Per the germline V gene, CDR1 is SEHNR and CDR2 is FQNEAQ (reference sequence). The CDR3 sequence is 16 residues long. The V gene lost 4 bases and the J gene lost 4 bases, with 17 bases spanning the gap. The CDR3: CASSSMKAIQYNEQFF. CDR3 nucleotide sequence: TGTGCCAGCAGCTCAATGAAAGCAATACAGTACAATGAGCAGTTCTTC. Together with reference TRBV7-9 and TRBJ2-1, the CDR3 gives the full variable domain: DTGVSQNPRHKITKRGQNVTFRCDPISEHNRLYWYRQTLGQGPEFLTYFQNEAQLEKSRLLSDRFSAERPKGSFSTLEIQRTEQGDSAMYLCASSSMKAIQYNEQFFGPGTRLTVL.

J is TRBJ2-7 and V is TRBV18; TRBD2 matches at 7 bases. The CDR3 has 16 amino acids. The germline V gene encodes CDR1 KGHSH and CDR2 LQKENI. The trim removed 0 bases at V and 2 bases at J, leaving 7 bases unmatched. The CDR3 sequence: CASSPPSEAGTYEQYF. In DNA form, the CDR3 reads TGTGCCAGCTCACCACCATCAGAAGCGGGGACCTACGAGCAGTACTTC.

This clone was recorded a few times. The chain has TRBV9 and TRBJ2-3; D ambiguous. Germline CDR1 reads SGDLS; CDR2 reads YYNGEE. The germline V and J ends were trimmed by 0 bases and 1 base, with 6 bases remaining between them. The CDR3 contains 14 residues. The CDR3: CASSVVVGTDTQYF. CDR3 bases: TGTGCCAGCAGCGTAGTAGTTGGCACAGATACGCAGTATTTT.

The V and J genes are TRBV7-9 and TRBJ2-7; 8 nucleotides align to TRBD2. Germline CDR1 reads SEHNR; CDR2 reads FQNEAQ (reference sequence). There are 17 residues in the CDR3. V was pared by 4 bases and J by 3 bases, with 14 bases of the junction left unmatched. CDR3 sequence (DNA): TGTGCCAGCAGCTCCGGTTTGGCGGGGGGCCCTCACTACGAGCAGTACTTC. This codes for CASSSGLAGGPHYEQYF.

V and J are TRBV5-4 and TRBJ2-7; maybe TRBD1 (7 bases). Germline V lookup: CDR1 SGHNT, CDR2 YYREEE (reference sequence). V was pared by 3 bases and J by 3 bases, with 10 bases between. The length of the CDR3 is 13 residues. CDR3 nucleotide sequence: TGTGCCAGCAGCTGGGGGGACAGCTACGAGCAGTACTTC. Its protein is CASSWGDSYEQYF.

The V gene is TRBV19, the J gene TRBJ2-2, with D possibly matching TRBD1 (5 bases). Germline CDR1 reads LNHDA; CDR2 reads SQIVND (reference sequence). V was trimmed by 4 bases and J by 4 bases, leaving 10 bases between them. The CDR3 spans 14 residues. CDR3 residues: CASSKGLGTGELFF. The DNA of the CDR3 is TGTGCCAGTAGTAAGGGGTTGGGCACCGGGGAGCTGTTTTTT.

This chain joins TRBV28 and TRBJ1-1; D remains ambiguous. The ends were cut back, 0 bases at V and 3 bases at J, with 8 bases in the middle. This CDR3 spans 14 amino acids. Germline CDR1 and CDR2: MDHEN and SYDVKM. The CDR3 loop reads CASSLCVVYTEAFF. The DNA of the CDR3 is TGTGCCAGCAGTTTATGCGTCGTATACACTGAAGCTTTCTTT.

The rearrangement uses TRBV27 and TRBJ2-1; 9 nucleotides line up with TRBD2. This CDR3 has 15 residues. The V gene's germline CDR1 is MNHEY and CDR2 SMNVEV (reference sequence). V lost 4 bases, J lost 6 bases, and 7 bases stayed unmatched. The CDR3 DNA sequence: TGTGCCAGCAGTTATGGCGGGGGGGCGGGCAATGAGCAGTTCTTC. It is translated as CASSYGGGAGNEQFF.

The V and J genes are TRBV27 and TRBJ2-2; TRBD2 might be the D (6 bases). The length of the CDR3 is 14 residues. CDR1 is MNHEY and CDR2 is SMNVEV in the germline V gene (reference sequence). Between the trimmed V and J ends, which lost 7 bases and 6 bases, there was a span of 15 bases. The CDR3 DNA reads TGTGCCAGCACCCAACGGGGGTTTGCCGGGGAGCTGTTTTTT. Translating gives CASTQRGFAGELFF.

The chain couples TRBV29-1 to TRBJ2-7, with D maybe TRBD2 (5 bases). This CDR3 has 13 residues. V was shortened by 7 bases and J by 4 bases, with 17 bases between the two germline ends. Germline loops: CDR1 SQVTM, CDR2 ANQGSEA. CDR3 nucleotides: TGCAGCGCCTGGACGGAGGTCTGGTACGAGCAGTACTTC. Residues: CSAWTEVWYEQYF.

V is TRBV11-3 and J is TRBJ2-7, with TRBD2 as a possible D gene (6 bases). Trimming pared 5 bases from V and 3 bases from J, leaving 11 bases between. This CDR3 has 13 amino acids. Germline CDR1 and CDR2: SGHNT and YENEEA. In DNA, the CDR3 is TGTGCCAGCAGCCCCTCTAGCGACTACGAGCAGTACTTC. It encodes CASSPSSDYEQYF.

Here the CDR3 DNA reads TGCGCCAGCAGCCAAGAGACCGGGACAGCAAATGAAAAACTGTTTTTT. This gives the protein CASSQETGTANEKLFF. V and J are TRBV4-1 and TRBJ1-4, with TRBD1 identical over 7 bases. Trimming took 0 bases from V and 5 from J; bases not matched to a gene: 6. Germline V gene lookup returns CDR1 MGHRA and CDR2 YSYEKL. The CDR3 length is 16 residues.

V usage is TRBV6-6 and J usage is TRBJ1-2; TRBD1 is a possible D gene (6 bases). The germline gives CDR1 MNHNY, CDR2 SVGAGI (reference sequence). The length of the CDR3 is 14 residues. V was trimmed by 4 bases and J by 0 bases, leaving 9 bases between them. The CDR3, as DNA: TGTGCCAGCAGTTCCGGGACAACTAACTATGGCTACACCTTC. Its protein is CASSSGTTNYGYTF.

The rearrangement links TRBV7-8 to TRBJ2-1; D possibly corresponds to TRBD2 (6 bases). The V gene's germline CDR1 is SGHVS and CDR2 FQNEAQ. V was clipped by 5 bases and J by 9 bases, with 11 bases between them. The CDR3 has 12 amino acids. CDR3 in DNA: TGTGCCAGCAGCGCCGGACTATCTGAGCAGTTCTTC. As protein: CASSAGLSEQFF. The entire variable domain, with the rest obtained from reference TRBV7-8 and TRBJ2-1, is as follows: GAGVSQSPRYKVAKRGQDVALRCDPISGHVSLFWYQQALGQGPEFLTYFQNEAQLDKSGLPSDRFFAERPEGSVSTLKIQRTQQEDSAVYLCASSAGLSEQFFGPGTRLTVL.